The clone carrying this TCR beta chain was recorded a few times. Its antigen is still unknown. This entry comes from a study of beta chain features in type 1 diabetes. Study background: Regarding age, gender and cell yields, patients proved similar to healthy donors. Across all samples, roughly 99 million sorted cells were examined.

The entirety of the isolated RNA underwent reverse transcription, so expressed TCRB transcripts were sequenced. Sequencing was performed with immunoSEQ multiplex PCR; in TCRdb, only in-frame clones are kept and a portion is missing. Of about 250,000 clones in the sample, approximately 10% are singletons; the top ten hold about 0.018%. CDR3 length: 16 residues. Per germline, CDR1 SGHTA and CDR2 FQGNSA. V lost 5 bases and J lost 0, with 17 bases in between. Study observations and caveats: TCRB CDR3s were moderately but significantly shorter in Type 1 diabetes patients in all four CD4+ subsets. The naive, central memory and Treg TCRB repertoires looked more alike in patients than they did in healthy donors.

The chain links TRBV7-2 to TRBJ2-7; D possibly corresponds to TRBD1 (5 bases). The sequence derives from a man aged 30 to 45 with type 1 diabetes. Source material: naive CD4+ T cells from blood. The CDR3 loop reads CASSGNRLSSSYEQYF. The CDR3, as DNA: TGTGCCAGCAGCGGTAACAGGCTCTCAAGCTCCTACGAGCAGTACTTC.